These 27 T cell receptor beta chains share one sample of origin, sequenced in a study of cytomegalovirus exposure and HLA in healthy donors (dated by TCRdb to the late 2010s). Library generation was performed with the immunoSEQ multiplex PCR assay. A mixture of 60 forward primers for TCR Vbeta segments and 13 reverse primers for TCR Jbeta segments was used in the multiplex PCR. As stored in TCRdb, this immuneACCESS dataset retains in-frame rearrangements with V and J assigned. A fraction of the clones does not appear; measured against another copy, unresolved V genes explain less than half of the discrepancy, and the remainder lacks a known reason. The sample has approximately 120,000 clones on record, approximately 80% of them singletons. The ten largest account for about 1.9% of the sample. Sequencing was performed on PBMCs. These TCRs come from a man between 50 and 59 years old in good health and CMV-seronegative.

V and J are TRBV19 and TRBJ1-5; 9 positions agree with TRBD1. Germline assignment: CDR1 LNHDA and CDR2 SQIVND (reference sequence). J was trimmed by 6 bases and V by 9 bases; bases with no gene match: 9. The CDR3 totals 14 residues. The CDR3 is CASAGTGRLQPQHF. For the CDR3, the DNA is TGTGCCAGCGCCGGGACAGGGCGCCTTCAGCCCCAGCATTTT.

The chain carries TRBV14 and TRBJ1-4; 7 bases agree with TRBD1. With V trimmed by 4 bases and J by 3 bases, 5 bases remained unmatched. This CDR3 is 15 amino acids long. Germline V CDR1 and CDR2: SGHDN, FVKESK. CDR3 in amino acids: CASSRIQGPNEKLFF. DNA for the CDR3: TGTGCCAGCAGCCGAATACAGGGGCCTAATGAAAAACTGTTTTTT. The whole variable domain, filled in from reference TRBV14 and TRBJ1-4, reads EAGVTQFPSHSVIEKGQTVTLRCDPISGHDNLYWYRRVMGKEIKFLLHFVKESKQDESGMPNNRFLAERTGGTYSTLKVQPAELEDSGVYFCASSRIQGPNEKLFFGSGTQLSVL.

The rearrangement joins TRBV7-9 to TRBJ2-5; unclear D gene. This CDR3 is built from 12 residues. CDR1 and CDR2 from the germline V gene are SEHNR and FQNEAQ (reference sequence). Trimming stripped 0 bases from V and 5 bases from J, with 4 bases between. In nucleotides, the CDR3 is TGTGCCAGCAGCTTAGCGAGGGAGACCCAGTACTTC. Its protein is CASSLARETQYF.

This chain connects TRBV7-2 to TRBJ2-3; 7 bases are shared with TRBD2. Per the germline V gene, CDR1 is SGHTA and CDR2 is FQGNSA. Trimming at V came to 3 bases and at J to 1 base, leaving 4 bases not matched to a gene. The length of the CDR3 is 15 residues. The CDR3 sequence: CASSLPSGRTDTQYF. CDR3 DNA: TGTGCCAGCAGCTTGCCTAGCGGCCGCACAGATACGCAGTATTTT.

The J gene is TRBJ1-3, the V gene TRBV19, with 8 bases matching TRBD1. V gave up 3 bases and J gave up 3 bases; unmatched junction bases: 7. The CDR3 length is 16 residues. Germline CDR1 and CDR2: LNHDA and SQIVND (reference sequence). The CDR3 loop is CASSIPGTGLGNTIYF. In nucleotides, the CDR3 is TGTGCCAGTAGTATCCCCGGGACAGGCCTTGGAAACACCATATATTTT. Drawing the rest from reference TRBV19 and TRBJ1-3, the complete variable domain is DGGITQSPKYLFRKEGQNVTLSCEQNLNHDAMYWYRQDPGQGLRLIYYSQIVNDFQKGDIAEGYSVSREKKESFPLTVTSAQKNPTAFYLCASSIPGTGLGNTIYFGEGSWLTVV.

This sequence joins TRBV28 and TRBJ1-6, with 9 bases lining up with TRBD1. Losses at the gene ends were 5 bases for V and 14 bases for J; bases not matched to a gene: 16. The CDR3 covers 16 residues. The germline V gene encodes CDR1 MDHEN and CDR2 SYDVKM. The CDR3 nucleotides are TGTGCCAGCAGTCCCCATTCGGGACAGGGTGGGGGATCCCTCCACTTT. Protein: CASSPHSGQGGGSLHF.

The CDR3 region is CASSRLAGGTDTQYF. CDR3 bases: TGTGCCAGCAGCCGGCTAGCGGGGGGCACAGATACGCAGTATTTT. The chain has TRBV14 and TRBJ2-3; 10 nucleotides agree with TRBD2. Trimming cost V 4 bases and J 1 base; bases outside gene matches: 2. Germline lookup yields CDR1 SGHDN and CDR2 FVKESK. The CDR3 extends over 15 amino acids. Full variable domain (missing parts from reference TRBV14 and TRBJ2-3): EAGVTQFPSHSVIEKGQTVTLRCDPISGHDNLYWYRRVMGKEIKFLLHFVKESKQDESGMPNNRFLAERTGGTYSTLKVQPAELEDSGVYFCASSRLAGGTDTQYFGPGTRLTVL.

This sequence joins TRBV4-1 and TRBJ2-5, with unresolved D. From germline, CDR1 is MGHRA and CDR2 YSYEKL. CDR3 size: 14 residues. Trimming pared 6 bases from V and 0 bases from J, leaving 11 bases between. The CDR3 protein is CASSESVYQETQYF. The CDR3 coding sequence is TGCGCCAGCAGTGAGTCTGTGTACCAAGAGACCCAGTACTTC.

The rearrangement joins TRBV6-1 to TRBJ1-5, with no clear D. Germline CDR1 and CDR2: MNHNS and SASEGT. This CDR3 is 13 amino acids long. The ends were cut back, 8 bases at V and 6 bases at J, with 14 bases in the middle. The CDR3 reads CASGRPGSQPQHF. The CDR3 DNA reads as TGTGCCAGCGGACGGCCGGGGAGTCAGCCCCAGCATTTT.

The chain is built from TRBV7-9 and TRBJ1-4; D gene uncertain. Germline V CDR1 and CDR2: SEHNR, FQNEAQ (reference sequence). The ends were cut back, 5 bases at V and 8 bases at J, with 12 bases in the middle. The CDR3 spans 13 residues. CDR3 bases: TGTGCCAGCAGCCCAACGGGGAAAGAAAAACTGTTTTTT. This translates into CASSPTGKEKLFF. Combining the CDR3 with reference TRBV7-9 and TRBJ1-4 gives the whole variable domain DTGVSQNPRHKITKRGQNVTFRCDPISEHNRLYWYRQTLGQGPEFLTYFQNEAQLEKSRLLSDRFSAERPKGSFSTLEIQRTEQGDSAMYLCASSPTGKEKLFFGSGTQLSVL.

V usage is TRBV6-6 and J usage is TRBJ2-5, with TRBD1 matching over 7 bases. Germline V gives CDR1 MNHNY, CDR2 SVGAGI (reference sequence). V trimming: 2 bases; J trimming: 1 base; junction bases outside the gene matches: 1. The CDR3 sequence is 14 residues long. CDR3: CASSYRQGQETQYF. In DNA, the CDR3 is TGTGCCAGCAGTTACCGACAGGGCCAAGAGACCCAGTACTTC.

The chain uses TRBV4-1 and TRBJ1-4; D perhaps matches TRBD1 (5 bases). The CDR3 is 16 residues long. Trimming left V 3 bases short and J 8 bases short, with 19 bases between. CDR1 is MGHRA, CDR2 YSYEKL, per germline. The CDR3 here is CASSQGGSQRKEKLFF. The CDR3, as DNA: TGCGCCAGCAGCCAGGGGGGGTCTCAGAGGAAGGAAAAACTGTTTTTT.

This clone was detected once. The chain has TRBV30 and TRBJ2-5, with TRBD2 matching over 12 bases. The germline V gene encodes CDR1 GTSNPN and CDR2 SVGIG (reference sequence). J gave up 5 bases and V 1 base, and 2 bases lay outside the gene matches. The CDR3 has 14 amino acids. The CDR3 sequence is CAWSAGLAGETQYF. The CDR3 nucleotides read TGTGCCTGGAGTGCCGGACTAGCGGGGGAGACCCAGTACTTC.

The chain uses TRBV11-2 and TRBJ2-7; 8 bases match TRBD1. CDR3 length: 13 residues. V dropped 5 bases and J dropped 7; count of bases not matched to a gene: 7. The germline V gene encodes CDR1 SGHAT and CDR2 FQNNGV. The CDR3 here is CASSPPDRGEQYV. The DNA for the CDR3 is TGTGCCAGCAGCCCCCCCGACAGGGGAGAGCAGTACGTC.

The chain employs TRBV6-1 and TRBJ1-3, with D hard to call. V was pared by 4 bases and J by 0 bases, with 10 bases between. The length of the CDR3 is 15 residues. Per the germline V gene, CDR1 is MNHNS and CDR2 is SASEGT. The CDR3 DNA sequence: TGTGCCAGCAGTGCAGACGGAGTCTCTGGAAACACCATATATTTT. It codes for CASSADGVSGNTIYF.

This sequence joins TRBV5-1 and TRBJ2-1, with a weak D call TRBD2 (6 bases). The CDR3 runs 14 residues. Trimming shortened V by 3 bases and J by 4 bases, and 11 bases separated the two germline ends. Germline values: CDR1 SGHRS, CDR2 YFSETQ. DNA of the CDR3: TGCGCCAGCAGCTCGGAGGGCAGATACAATGAGCAGTTCTTC. As protein: CASSSEGRYNEQFF.

This chain uses TRBV6-5 with TRBJ2-7, with a tentative D call TRBD1 (5 bases). Germline V CDR1 and CDR2: MNHEY, SVGAGI. The V end lost 4 bases, the J end lost 3 bases, and 10 bases lay between the germline ends. The length of the CDR3 is 13 residues. CDR3 residues: CASSSHTGYEQYV. The CDR3 DNA reads TGTGCCAGCAGTTCCCATACAGGCTACGAGCAGTACGTC.

The chain has TRBV7-9 and TRBJ2-3; TRBD2 is a possible D gene (7 bases). The CDR3 loop spans 16 amino acids. V lost 5 bases and J lost 1, with 16 bases in between. Per the germline V gene, CDR1 is SEHNR and CDR2 is FQNEAQ (reference sequence). The CDR3 loop is CASSPSRGGRTDTQYF. The CDR3 bases are TGTGCCAGCAGCCCCTCCCGCGGGGGCCGCACAGATACGCAGTATTTT.

The chain combines TRBV5-1 with TRBJ2-5; D is possibly TRBD1 (6 bases). CDR3 length equals 16 residues. Germline V gives CDR1 SGHRS, CDR2 YFSETQ. The ends were cut back, 0 bases at V and 0 bases at J, with 12 bases in the middle. The CDR3 loop reads CASSLEGTKYQETQYF. In nucleotides, the CDR3 is TGCGCCAGCAGCTTGGAAGGGACAAAGTACCAAGAGACCCAGTACTTC.

This clone was picked up a small number of times. V gene TRBV7-9 combines with J gene TRBJ2-7, with D possibly TRBD2 on 6 matching bases. The V and J ends lost 5 bases and 7 bases respectively, with 15 bases between them. The CDR3 is made up of 13 amino acids. The germline CDR1 and CDR2 sequences are SEHNR and FQNEAQ (reference sequence). The CDR3 protein is CASSAGTRGEQYV. The CDR3 DNA sequence: TGTGCCAGCAGCGCAGGGACCCGGGGGGAGCAGTACGTC.

This clone was picked up a small number of times. The V call is TRBV2, the J call TRBJ2-2, with a weak D call TRBD1 (5 bases). The CDR3 is made up of 16 amino acids. V was pared by 1 base and J by 3 bases, with 12 bases between. Germline lookup yields CDR1 SNHLY and CDR2 FYNNEI. The CDR3 region is CASSEVAGRDTGELFF. The CDR3, as DNA: TGTGCCAGCAGTGAAGTGGCAGGGCGAGACACCGGGGAGCTGTTTTTT.

In its sample, this clone was seen once. The rearrangement uses TRBV5-5 and TRBJ1-1; maybe TRBD1 (6 bases). The CDR3 contains 15 residues. Between the trimmed V and J ends, which lost 4 bases and 1 base, there was a span of 14 bases. Germline V CDR1 and CDR2: SGHKS, YYEKEE (reference sequence). CDR3 nucleotide sequence: TGTGCCAGCAGCAGAATACAGGGCCCGAACACTGAAGCTTTCTTT. It codes for CASSRIQGPNTEAFF.

This chain connects TRBV7-6 to TRBJ2-3; 14 bases align to TRBD2. From germline, CDR1 is SGHVS and CDR2 FNYEAQ. CDR3 length: 15 amino acids. V lost 5 bases, J lost 10 bases, and 8 bases stayed unmatched. CDR3 sequence reads: CASSNRLAGGPAQYF. The CDR3, as DNA: TGTGCCAGCAGCAACAGACTAGCGGGGGGGCCGGCGCAGTATTTT.

This clone has only one observation. This sequence joins TRBV25-1 and TRBJ2-5; no clear D. CDR1 is MGHDK and CDR2 is SYGVNS in the germline V gene. V lost 3 bases to trimming and J lost 1 base, with 12 bases between them. This CDR3 comprises 15 residues. CDR3 loop: CASSDLTTIQETQYF. The CDR3 DNA reads TGTGCCAGCAGTGATCTTACGACAATCCAAGAGACCCAGTACTTC.

The chain combines TRBV7-2 with TRBJ2-1, with a tentative D call TRBD1 (6 bases). V lost 8 bases to trimming and J lost 7 bases, with 12 bases between them. Germline V CDR1 and CDR2: SGHTA, FQGNSA. The length of the CDR3 is 12 residues. The CDR3 protein is CASGGIRNEQFF. The CDR3 DNA sequence: TGTGCCAGCGGGGGCATACGAAATGAGCAGTTCTTC.

This clone was found a few times. The chain recombines TRBV7-9 with TRBJ2-3; TRBD1 matches 10 bases. V lost 2 bases, J lost 9 bases, and 17 bases stayed unmatched. CDR1 is SEHNR and CDR2 is FQNEAQ in the germline V gene (reference sequence). The CDR3 runs 18 residues. The CDR3 coding sequence is TGTGCCAGCAGCTTAAGGGGCCGGGACAGGGGTTACAGGGGGACGCAGTATTTT. It is translated as CASSLRGRDRGYRGTQYF. Drawing the rest from reference TRBV7-9 and TRBJ2-3, the complete variable domain is DTGVSQNPRHKITKRGQNVTFRCDPISEHNRLYWYRQTLGQGPEFLTYFQNEAQLEKSRLLSDRFSAERPKGSFSTLEIQRTEQGDSAMYLCASSLRGRDRGYRGTQYFGPGTRLTVL.

The J gene is TRBJ2-5, the V gene TRBV10-1, with 9 nucleotides matching TRBD2. With 4 bases clipped from V and 5 bases from J, the junction kept 2 bases outside the gene matches. This CDR3 has 13 amino acids. From germline, CDR1 is WNHNN and CDR2 SYGVQD (reference sequence). The CDR3 loop is CASSASGVETQYF. Here the CDR3 DNA reads TGCGCCAGCAGTGCTAGCGGGGTGGAGACCCAGTACTTC.